This T cell receptor beta chain derives from a study of CD8 T cells in Susac syndrome. Whole-study results and caveats: TCR sequencing and HLA analysis covered a relatively small number of individuals.

cDNA came from roughly 0.53 to 1 ug RNA primed by random hexamers. Each CDR3 protein is one row after TCRdb ran MiXCR on the immunoSEQ multiplex PCR reads. The data show roughly 110,000 distinct CDR3 sequences, with 85% to 95% seen just once and about 0.11% held by the top ten. Trimming removed 3 bases at V and 1 base at J, with 9 bases between. In germline, CDR1 is DFQATT, CDR2 SNEGSKA (reference sequence). CDR3 size: 13 residues. The T cells that were sequenced for TCR beta were CD8+ and CD4+ cells from blood. The TEMRA cells underwent FACS enrichment, while the CD8+ and CD4+ T cells underwent negative isolation. On this clonotype itself: The target antigen is unknown.

This clonotype was sampled from a human donor in good health. Sequences were obtained from CD8+ T cells from PBMCs. The rearrangement links TRBV20-1 to TRBJ1-1, with D hard to call. CDR3 sequence reads: CSARVGGNTEAFF. The CDR3 region has the DNA TGCAGTGCTAGGGTAGGCGGGAACACTGAAGCTTTCTTT.